The rows below give T cell receptor beta chains drawn from one sample of a study of T cell responses to AZD1222 COVID-19 vaccine. Sequenced by immunoSEQ multiplex PCR; TCRdb stores in-frame clones only, minus some. The data show about 150,000 clones, more than 75% seen once. Sequenced here: peripheral blood, sampled 28 days after the second AZD1222 dose. Receptors originate from an adult who received the AZD1222 COVID-19 vaccine. CDR3s include the opening cysteine and the closing phenylalanine or tryptophan. The order of the fields is clone size, J gene, V gene, D gene, CDR3 DNA, CDR3 protein. A D gene is named only where the DNA matches it firmly. Some rows mark clone size as missing; the rest say once, few, many or name a class of expanded clone.

size: .; J: TRBJ1-5; V: TRBV10-3; D: .; DNA: TGTGCCATTGGGTTGAATCAGCCCCAGCATTTT; CDR3: CAIGLNQPQHF
size: .; J: TRBJ2-5; V: TRBV5-4; D: TRBD2; DNA: TGTGCCAGCAGCTCACAGCGGGAGGGGGAGACCCAGTACTTC; CDR3: CASSSQREGETQYF
size: few; J: TRBJ1-2; V: TRBV2; D: TRBD1; DNA: TGTGCCAGCAGCCAGGGGACAGGGGTCGGTCTTGGCTACACCTTC; CDR3: CASSQGTGVGLGYTF
size: .; J: TRBJ2-7; V: TRBV5-6; D: .; DNA: TGTGCCAGCGACGTACCGGGACTCAGGGGAGAGCAGTACTTC; CDR3: CASDVPGLRGEQYF
size: .; J: TRBJ1-5; V: TRBV28; D: TRBD1; DNA: TGTGCCAGTCAGGGGGTGCGTAATCAGCCCCAGCATTTT; CDR3: CASQGVRNQPQHF
size: .; J: TRBJ2-7; V: TRBV6-5; D: TRBD2; DNA: TGTGCCAGCAGGACGATAGCGGGAGTGGGTGCCGAGCAGTACTTC; CDR3: CASRTIAGVGAEQYF
size: .; J: TRBJ2-2; V: TRBV2; D: .; DNA: TGTGCCAGCGCCCAGGAGGGAAGCAACACCGGGGAGCTGTTTTTT; CDR3: CASAQEGSNTGELFF
size: .; J: TRBJ2-5; V: TRBV3-1/TRBV3-2; D: TRBD2; DNA: TGTGCCAGCAGCATAGCGGGAGGGCAAGAGACCCAGTACTTC; CDR3: CASSIAGGQETQYF
size: .; J: TRBJ2-7; V: TRBV7-2; D: TRBD1; DNA: TGTGCCAGCAGCTCGTACGACAGGGGTATCTACGAGCAGTACTTC; CDR3: CASSSYDRGIYEQYF
size: .; J: TRBJ1-5; V: TRBV6-5; D: .; DNA: TGTGCCAGCAGTTTCCGGCAGACTAGCAATCAGCCCCAGCATTTT; CDR3: CASSFRQTSNQPQHF
size: .; J: TRBJ2-3; V: TRBV9; D: .; DNA: TGTGCCAGCAGCGTAGCAGGTCGTGGAGATACGCAGTATTTT; CDR3: CASSVAGRGDTQYF
size: .; J: TRBJ1-2; V: TRBV3-1/TRBV3-2; D: TRBD1; DNA: TGTGCCAGCAGCCAATGGGACAGGGCCGATGGCTACACCTTC; CDR3: CASSQWDRADGYTF
size: .; J: TRBJ1-5; V: TRBV27; D: .; DNA: TGTGCCAGCAAACCCCTCGGACAGAGAAATCAGCCCCAGCATTTT; CDR3: CASKPLGQRNQPQHF
size: .; J: TRBJ1-2; V: TRBV18; D: TRBD1; DNA: TGTGCCAGCTCACGTGCGACAGGGGCGGGGAACTATGGCTACACCTTC; CDR3: CASSRATGAGNYGYTF
size: .; J: TRBJ1-2; V: TRBV24-1; D: TRBD1; DNA: TGTGCCACCAGTGATTTAGGGGGCGATGGCTACACCTTC; CDR3: CATSDLGGDGYTF
size: .; J: TRBJ2-1; V: TRBV19; D: .; DNA: TGTGCCAGTAGGATAGACAGAAGCTCCTACAATGAGCAGTTCTTC; CDR3: CASRIDRSSYNEQFF
size: .; J: TRBJ2-2; V: TRBV6-1; D: .; DNA: TGTGCCAGCAGTGAACTCACCGGGGAGCTGTTTTTT; CDR3: CASSELTGELFF
size: .; J: TRBJ2-5; V: TRBV5-4; D: TRBD2; DNA: TGTGCCAGCAGCTTGGTGGGGGGGATTGGGACCCAGTACTTC; CDR3: CASSLVGGIGTQYF
size: .; J: TRBJ1-5; V: TRBV19; D: .; DNA: TGTGCCAGTAGTATCACGGTGAGGGGCGGCAATCAGCCCCAGCATTTT; CDR3: CASSITVRGGNQPQHF
size: .; J: TRBJ1-5; V: TRBV6-2/TRBV6-3; D: TRBD1; DNA: TGTGCCAGCAGTGACGGACAGGGGACTGATCAGCCCCAGCATTTT; CDR3: CASSDGQGTDQPQHF
size: .; J: TRBJ1-3; V: TRBV5-1; D: .; DNA: TGCGCCAGCAGGGACGGACGGCCCTCTGGAAACACCATATATTTT; CDR3: CASRDGRPSGNTIYF
size: .; J: TRBJ1-1; V: TRBV5-1; D: .; DNA: TGCGCCAGCAGCTTGGGGGCCCTGAACACTGAAGCTTTCTTT; CDR3: CASSLGALNTEAFF
size: .; J: TRBJ1-2; V: TRBV30; D: TRBD1; DNA: TGTGCCTGGACGGGGGGGCAGGGGGCGGTGTATGGCTACACCTTC; CDR3: CAWTGGQGAVYGYTF
size: .; J: TRBJ1-2; V: TRBV7-2; D: TRBD1; DNA: TGTGCCAGCAGCTTAGAGTCAGGGGGGGACTATGGCTACACCTTC; CDR3: CASSLESGGDYGYTF
size: .; J: TRBJ1-2; V: TRBV4-2; D: .; DNA: TGTGCCAGCAGCCAAGCGGAATATCAGAGTGGCTACACCTTC; CDR3: CASSQAEYQSGYTF